This TCR beta chain was sequenced for a study of shared T cell receptors in the human thymus. Sequenced by immunoSEQ multiplex PCR; TCRdb stores in-frame clones only, minus some. The data contain 540,000 or so clones, approximately 78% of them singletons. This CDR3 is built from 14 residues. Germline CDR1 and CDR2: MNHNY and SVGAGI (reference sequence). Trimming stripped 6 bases from V and 1 base from J, with 12 bases between. The same data also went into a second study, on human thymus T cells. From that paper: Resections removed during corrective heart surgery provided the thymus tissue used. Repertoires sampled from thymus and blood appeared biased in V and J gene usage.

The rearrangement links TRBV6-6 to TRBJ2-5, with D possibly TRBD2 on 6 matching bases. This TCR derives from a boy under two years old with a congenital heart defect. Input material: thymocytes. CDR3 region: CASRNSGVQETQYF. CDR3 DNA: TGTGCCAGCAGAAACTCGGGGGTCCAAGAGACCCAGTACTTC.